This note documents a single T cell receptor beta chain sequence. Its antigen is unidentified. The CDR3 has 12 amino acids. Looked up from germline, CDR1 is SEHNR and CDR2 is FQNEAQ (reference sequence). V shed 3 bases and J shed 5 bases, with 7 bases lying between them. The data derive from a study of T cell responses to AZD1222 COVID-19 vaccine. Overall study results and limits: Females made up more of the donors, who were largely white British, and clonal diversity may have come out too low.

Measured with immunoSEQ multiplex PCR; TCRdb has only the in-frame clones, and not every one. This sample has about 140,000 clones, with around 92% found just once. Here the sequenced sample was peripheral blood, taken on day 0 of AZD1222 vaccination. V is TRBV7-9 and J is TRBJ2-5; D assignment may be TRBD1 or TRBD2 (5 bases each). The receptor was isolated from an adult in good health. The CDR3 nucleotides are TGTGCCAGCAGCTTGGGGGTTGAGACCCAGTACTTC. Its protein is CASSLGVETQYF.